A single sample is the source of the 20 T cell receptor beta chains below, sequenced in a study of blood T cell repertoires in COVID-19. The method was immunoSEQ multiplex PCR; TCRdb's version includes in-frame clones alone and lacks a portion of them. Among about 210,000 clones listed, about 91% were seen once. The sequenced sample consisted of peripheral blood. All receptors derive from a man between 18 and 29 years old with active or convalescent COVID-19.

Turning to this clone: Other DNA sequences of this sample code for an identical CDR3. This chain links TRBV5-6 with TRBJ1-1; 7 positions agree with TRBD1. The CDR3 covers 15 residues. Germline V gene data show CDR1 as SGHDT and CDR2 as YYEEEE. The V gene end was trimmed by 1 base and the J gene end by 0 bases; junction bases not matched to a gene: 3. CDR3 bases: TGTGCCAGCAGCTTGAGACAGGGTATGAACACTGAAGCTTTCTTT. This encodes CASSLRQGMNTEAFF.

The chain couples TRBV9 to TRBJ1-3; TRBD1 agrees at 8 bases. Per the germline V gene, CDR1 is SGDLS and CDR2 is YYNGEE. Trimming took 3 bases from V and 1 from J; bases not matched to a gene: 9. The CDR3 runs 17 residues. As DNA, the CDR3 is TGTGCCAGCAGCGCCGGCCAACAGGGGGGATCTGGAAACACCATATATTTT. Translated, it gives CASSAGQQGGSGNTIYF.

This sequence joins TRBV19 and TRBJ1-5; D unresolved. Trimming took off 3 bases at V and 1 base at J, with 4 bases between the two ends. Germline V gene lookup returns CDR1 LNHDA and CDR2 SQIVND (reference sequence). The CDR3 is 13 amino acids. The CDR3 bases are TGTGCCAGTAGTATTTCAAGCAATCAGCCCCAGCATTTT. Its translation is CASSISSNQPQHF.

This chain connects TRBV6-5 to TRBJ1-3; no clear D gene. The V and J ends lost 7 bases and 0 bases respectively, with 10 bases between them. CDR3 length equals 14 residues. CDR1 MNHEY and CDR2 SVGAGI come from the germline V gene. CDR3 region: CASNRVVSGNTIYF. CDR3 DNA sequence: TGTGCCAGCAACCGGGTGGTCTCTGGAAACACCATATATTTT.

V usage is TRBV9 and J usage is TRBJ2-5, with TRBD2 matching 7 bases. Germline loops: CDR1 SGDLS, CDR2 YYNGEE. J was trimmed by 5 bases and V by 0 bases; bases with no gene match: 4. The CDR3 runs 14 residues. The CDR3 DNA is TGTGCCAGCAGCGTAGCGGCGGGAGTGGAGACCCAGTACTTC. Protein product: CASSVAAGVETQYF.

The chain couples TRBV6-1 to TRBJ1-1; no clear D. The germline V gene has CDR1 MNHNS and CDR2 SASEGT. The V and J ends lost 3 bases and 1 base respectively, with 9 bases between them. The CDR3 has 14 amino acids. Here the CDR3 reads CASSEWQSNTEAFF. The CDR3 coding sequence is TGTGCCAGCAGTGAGTGGCAGTCGAACACTGAAGCTTTCTTT.

J is TRBJ2-7 and V is TRBV6-4; 8 bases fit TRBD1. Trimming at V came to 6 bases and at J to 4 bases, leaving 8 bases not matched to a gene. This CDR3 is 14 amino acids long. Germline values: CDR1 MRHNA, CDR2 SNTAGT. This CDR3 is CASSPDRASYEQYF. CDR3 nucleotides: TGTGCCAGCAGCCCGGACAGGGCAAGTTACGAGCAGTACTTC.

The chain employs TRBV10-3 and TRBJ2-7; D unclear. CDR1 is ENHRY and CDR2 is SYGVKD in the germline V gene. CDR3 length equals 12 residues. The ends were cut back, 2 bases at V and 4 bases at J, with 6 bases in the middle. The CDR3 protein is CAISEREYEQYF. For the CDR3, the DNA is TGTGCCATCAGTGAGCGCGAGTACGAGCAGTACTTC.

In DNA form, the CDR3 reads TGTGCCAGCAGCAAAGTCCCAGTGATGAACACTGAAGCTTTCTTT. It encodes CASSKVPVMNTEAFF. The V gene is TRBV21-1, the J gene TRBJ1-1; the table's D call of TRBD1 was not tested on the DNA. TRBV21-1 has pseudogene status. The CDR3 contains 15 residues.

The rearrangement links TRBV7-2 to TRBJ1-5; a weak D match, TRBD1 (5 bases). The CDR3 has 14 amino acids. Germline CDR1 SGHTA, CDR2 FQGNSA. The germline V and J ends were trimmed by 5 bases and 1 base, with 9 bases remaining between them. CDR3 sequence: CASSIQGSNQPQHF. The CDR3 DNA sequence: TGTGCCAGCAGCATCCAGGGAAGCAATCAGCCCCAGCATTTT. Full variable domain (outside the CDR3, taken from reference TRBV7-2 and TRBJ1-5): GAGVSQSPSNKVTEKGKDVELRCDPISGHTALYWYRQSLGQGLEFLIYFQGNSAPDKSGLPSDRFSAERTGGSVSTLTIQRTQQEDSAVYLCASSIQGSNQPQHFGDGTRLSIL.

The rearrangement uses TRBV19 and TRBJ2-7, with 8 nucleotides matching TRBD1. This CDR3 spans 14 amino acids. Trimming took 3 bases from V and 6 from J; bases not matched to a gene: 7. Germline CDR1 and CDR2: LNHDA and SQIVND (reference sequence). The CDR3 nucleotides are TGTGCCAGTAGTATGGGGACAGGTCGGAGCGAGCAGTACTTC. Amino acids: CASSMGTGRSEQYF.

CDR3 in amino acids: CASSSGREQFF. For the CDR3, the DNA is TGTGCCAGCAGTTCCGGGAGGGAGCAGTTCTTC. The chain couples TRBV27 to TRBJ2-1; 7 nucleotides match TRBD2. V dropped 4 bases and J dropped 10; count of bases not matched to a gene: 1. There are 11 residues in the CDR3. The germline V gene encodes CDR1 MNHEY and CDR2 SMNVEV (reference sequence).

The CDR3 nucleotides read TGTGCCACCAGCACGAGGACAAATAATTCACCCCTCCACTTT. Translating gives CATSTRTNNSPLHF. The rearrangement joins TRBV15 to TRBJ1-6; the D gene is possibly TRBD1 (5 bases). Germline values: CDR1 LNHNV, CDR2 YYDKDF (reference sequence). Trimming shortened V by 4 bases and J by 5 bases, and 9 bases separated the two germline ends. The CDR3 covers 14 residues.

This rearrangement joins TRBV24-1 to TRBJ2-2; TRBD2 aligns across 7 bases. From germline, CDR1 is KGHDR and CDR2 SFDVKD. Germline trimming cut 3 bases from V and 6 bases from J; bases unmatched to any gene: 3. This CDR3 is built from 14 residues. The CDR3 sequence is CATSDQTSPGELFF. In nucleotides, the CDR3 is TGTGCCACCAGTGATCAGACTAGCCCCGGGGAGCTGTTTTTT.

The V gene is TRBV2, the J gene TRBJ2-4; 8 nucleotides align to TRBD1. The junction had 5 bases not matched to a gene; V was cut back by 10 bases and J by 0 bases. The germline V gene has CDR1 SNHLY and CDR2 FYNNEI. This CDR3 spans 14 amino acids. The chain's CDR3 is CATGQGLAKNIQYF. In nucleotides, the CDR3 is TGTGCCACCGGACAGGGCTTAGCCAAAAACATTCAGTACTTC.

The chain is built from TRBV18 and TRBJ1-6, with TRBD1 as a possible D gene (6 bases). This CDR3 is built from 14 residues. V was pared by 1 base and J by 10 bases, with 11 bases between. Germline CDR1 reads KGHSH; CDR2 reads LQKENI. CDR3 DNA: TGTGCCAGCTCACCACGACAGGTTGACTCACCCCTCCACTTT. Amino acids: CASSPRQVDSPLHF.

This clone was seen once. V gene TRBV11-3 combines with J gene TRBJ2-7, with D possibly being TRBD1 (5 bases). This CDR3 has 13 residues. CDR1 is SGHNT, CDR2 YENEEA, per germline. Trimming took off 3 bases at V and 5 bases at J, with 11 bases between the two ends. Here the CDR3 DNA reads TGTGCCAGCAGCTTGGGCAGGGCCGACGAGCAGTACTTC. As protein: CASSLGRADEQYF.

V and J are TRBV29-1 and TRBJ1-1; no clear D gene. The CDR3 loop spans 14 amino acids. CDR1 SQVTM and CDR2 ANQGSEA come from the germline V gene. With 3 bases removed from V and 1 base from J, the gap between germline ends came to 12 bases. CDR3 coding DNA: TGCAGCGTTGAGGGTCGGGTCTCGAACACTGAAGCTTTCTTT. It translates to CSVEGRVSNTEAFF.

This chain uses TRBV12-3 or TRBV12-4 with TRBJ2-5, with TRBD2 as a possible D gene (6 bases). Trimming took off 3 bases at V and 2 bases at J, with 7 bases between the two ends. The CDR3 sequence is 13 residues long. CDR3 amino acids: CASSFGGQETQYF. CDR3 DNA: TGTGCCAGCAGTTTTGGGGGGCAAGAGACCCAGTACTTC.

This clone showed up just a few times. The chain joins TRBV27 to TRBJ2-7, with TRBD1 matching 8 bases. Germline V lookup: CDR1 MNHEY, CDR2 SMNVEV (reference sequence). The length of the CDR3 is 16 residues. The ends lost 3 bases at V and 3 bases at J; junction bases unmatched: 10. This CDR3 is CASSLRGTGRFYEQYF. CDR3 sequence (DNA): TGTGCCAGCAGTTTGCGCGGGACAGGCCGATTCTACGAGCAGTACTTC.